The entry below describes one TCR beta chain. Its antigen is unknown. The data stem from a study of Ad26.COV2.S vaccination and SARS-CoV-2 variants. Data came from immunoSEQ multiplex PCR; TCRdb stores just in-frame clones and leaves some out. The sample includes approximately 340,000 clones, 92% seen only once; the top ten take 3.9%. Study results and caveats: Placebo and vaccine recipients had non-spike TCR breadth that was similar. Reported findings describe substantial breadth in spike-specific CD8+ and CD4+ T cell responses following vaccination. The placebo group had lower spike-specific TCR breadth than the vaccine recipients did. Analyses that measured TCR breadth and depth may have underestimated total T cell responses.

Germline-derived CDR1 and CDR2 are ENHRY and SYGVKD. V gave up 11 bases and J gave up 0 bases, with 20 bases separating them. The CDR3 loop spans 16 amino acids. V is TRBV10-3 and J is TRBJ1-3; D is possibly TRBD1 (5 bases). The receptor was derived from a human donor who had recovered from COVID-19. The sequencing here drew on peripheral blood, taken after recovery from COVID-19. As DNA, the CDR3 is TGTGCCGCCGTTGGTTACAGGTCGAACTCTGGAAACACCATATATTTT. Its translation: CAAVGYRSNSGNTIYF.